Listed below are T cell receptor beta chains from one sample, sequenced in a study of control samples from healthy donors and cancer patients. Profiling relied on immunoSEQ multiplex PCR, and the TCRdb table lists in-frame clones only, not all of them. Of 150,000 to 200,000 clones in the sample, roughly 88% were seen once. Sequences were obtained from blood. These receptors came from a woman aged 25 to 39 in good health. CDR3s include the opening cysteine and the closing phenylalanine or tryptophan. D genes are given only for firm matches. Where a row states a size, it is once, few, many or the class of an expanded clone; other rows omit it.

. | 13 | TRBJ1-5 | . | TRBV6-5 | CASSYGTSQPQHF | TGTGCCAGCAGTTACGGGACCTCTCAGCCCCAGCATTTT
. | 12 | TRBJ1-5 | . | TRBV7-9 | CASSLDNQPQHF | TGTGCCAGCAGCCTGGATAATCAGCCCCAGCATTTT
TRBD1 | 14 | TRBJ2-3 | . | TRBV28 | CASSRGTGTDTQYF | TGTGCCAGCAGTAGGGGGACAGGGACAGATACGCAGTATTTT
TRBD1 | 15 | TRBJ2-7 | . | TRBV5-1 | CASSWLGQGSYEQYF | TGCGCCAGCAGCTGGCTGGGACAGGGGTCCTACGAGCAGTACTTC
TRBD1 | 16 | TRBJ2-3 | . | TRBV29-1 | CSVEDLWAGGRDTQYF | TGCAGCGTTGAAGATCTCTGGGCAGGGGGTAGGGATACGCAGTATTTT
. | 14 | TRBJ2-7 | . | TRBV27 | CASRSIGVSYEQYF | TGTGCCAGCCGCTCGATAGGGGTCTCCTACGAGCAGTACTTC
TRBD2 | 18 | TRBJ2-3 | . | TRBV28 | CASTTPRLAGPHRVTQYF | TGTGCCAGCACGACGCCTCGACTAGCGGGACCTCATAGAGTTACGCAGTATTTT
TRBD2 | 14 | TRBJ2-7 | . | TRBV28 | CASSFRGVQYEQYF | TGTGCCAGCAGTTTTCGGGGGGTACAGTACGAGCAGTACTTC
. | 18 | TRBJ2-1 | . | TRBV25-1 | CASSTSISDRGLVNEQFF | .
TRBD2 | 15 | TRBJ2-1 | . | TRBV27 | CASSRLGEGYPEQFF | TGTGCCAGCAGTCGCCTCGGGGAGGGCTACCCCGAGCAGTTCTTC
. | 15 | TRBJ1-2 | . | TRBV25-1 | CASSGQYKANYGYTF | TGTGCCAGCAGTGGTCAGTACAAAGCTAACTATGGCTACACCTTC
TRBD1 | 17 | TRBJ2-2 | few | TRBV5-1 | CASSPGTGMGFAGELFF | TGCGCCAGCAGCCCCGGGACAGGGATGGGGTTCGCCGGGGAGCTGTTTTTT
. | 12 | TRBJ1-2 | . | TRBV7-9 | CASSPPIQGYTF | TGTGCCAGCAGCCCACCCATTCAGGGCTACACCTTC
. | 15 | TRBJ1-5 | . | TRBV6-5 | CASRGEWGGNQPQHF | TGTGCCAGCAGAGGCGAATGGGGAGGCAATCAGCCCCAGCATTTT
. | 15 | TRBJ1-5 | . | TRBV15 | CATSRARQSNQPQHF | TGTGCCACCAGCAGAGCCCGACAGAGCAATCAGCCCCAGCATTTT
. | 15 | TRBJ1-3 | . | TRBV7-8 | CASSLVSVLGNTIYF | TGTGCCAGCAGCTTAGTTTCGGTGTTGGGAAACACCATATATTTT
. | 14 | TRBJ2-5 | once | TRBV6-5 | CASSRTHIAETQYF | TGTGCCAGCAGTCGGACCCACATAGCGGAGACCCAGTACTTC
TRBD1 | 16 | TRBJ1-6 | . | TRBV14 | CASSQETDRENSPLHF | TGTGCCAGCAGCCAAGAAACCGACAGGGAGAATTCACCCCTCCACTTT
. | 12 | TRBJ2-1 | . | TRBV6-5 | CASSYSDNEQFF | TGTGCCAGCAGTTACTCCGACAATGAGCAGTTCTTC
. | 14 | TRBJ2-1 | . | TRBV7-2 | CASSPPKVVNEQFF | TGTGCCAGCAGCCCCCCGAAAGTGGTTAATGAGCAGTTCTTC
TRBD1 | 13 | TRBJ1-1 | . | TRBV12-3/TRBV12-4 | CASSLVGQVEAFF | TGTGCCAGCAGTTTAGTGGGACAGGTGGAAGCTTTCTTT
. | 14 | TRBJ1-5 | . | TRBV30 | CAWSVTSPNQPQHF | TGTGCCTGGAGTGTCACATCCCCAAATCAGCCCCAGCATTTT
. | 15 | TRBJ2-1 | . | TRBV7-9 | CASTLGVGLNNEQFF | TGTGCCAGCACCTTAGGGGTTGGGCTTAACAATGAGCAGTTCTTC
. | 16 | TRBJ2-4 | . | TRBV7-9 | CASSSTAADLANIQYF | TGTGCCAGCAGCTCCACGGCGGCAGATCTGGCTAACATTCAGTACTTC
. | 11 | TRBJ2-7 | . | TRBV19 | CASSQANEQYF | TGTGCCAGTAGTCAGGCCAACGAGCAGTACTTC
. | 13 | TRBJ1-2 | . | TRBV12-3/TRBV12-4 | CASSPGVRYGYTF | TGTGCCAGCAGCCCAGGGGTACGCTATGGCTACACCTTC
. | 11 | TRBJ2-3 | . | TRBV11-2 | CASSLTDTQYF | TGTGCCAGCAGCTTAACAGATACGCAGTATTTT
. | 13 | TRBJ1-1 | . | TRBV9 | CASSFRLNTEAFF | TGTGCCAGCAGCTTCCGGTTGAACACTGAAGCTTTCTTT
. | 13 | TRBJ2-5 | . | TRBV6-2/TRBV6-3 | CASSPWARETQYF | TGTGCCAGCAGCCCTTGGGCTCGGGAGACCCAGTACTTC
TRBD1 | 17 | TRBJ2-1 | . | TRBV27 | CASSLGTGGSSYNEQFF | TGTGCCAGCAGTTTAGGGACAGGGGGATCGTCCTACAATGAGCAGTTCTTC
. | 15 | TRBJ2-2 | . | TRBV5-5 | CASSASRQATGELFF | TGTGCCAGCAGCGCGTCCCGACAGGCCACCGGGGAGCTGTTTTTT
TRBD2 | 16 | TRBJ2-7 | . | TRBV7-9 | CASSLDRGRSWREQYF | TGTGCCAGCAGCTTAGATCGCGGGAGGTCTTGGAGGGAGCAGTACTTC
. | 13 | TRBJ2-7 | . | TRBV28 | CASTPTRSYEQYF | TGTGCCAGCACCCCGACTAGATCCTACGAGCAGTACTTC
TRBD1 | 14 | TRBJ1-6 | . | TRBV5-4 | CASSLGQGAAPLHF | TGTGCCAGCAGCCTGGGACAGGGGGCTGCACCCCTCCACTTT
TRBD1 | 15 | TRBJ1-5 | . | TRBV4-1 | CASSRGQGTYQPQHF | TGCGCCAGCAGCCGAGGACAGGGCACCTATCAGCCCCAGCATTTT
. | 14 | TRBJ2-6 | . | TRBV19 | CASSITSWANVLTF | TGTGCCAGTAGTATAACTAGTTGGGCCAACGTCCTGACTTTC
TRBD1 | 16 | TRBJ2-4 | . | TRBV5-4 | CASSFPQGAAKNIQYF | TGTGCCAGCAGCTTCCCACAGGGGGCTGCCAAAAACATTCAGTACTTC
. | 13 | TRBJ1-1 | . | TRBV9 | CASSGSNRGEAFF | TGTGCCAGCAGCGGAAGTAACAGAGGGGAAGCTTTCTTT
TRBD1 | 14 | TRBJ1-6 | few | TRBV7-9 | CASSLTGGMSPLHF | TGTGCCAGCAGCCTTACAGGGGGGATGTCACCCCTCCACTTT
. | 13 | TRBJ2-2 | . | TRBV5-4 | CASSLDGPGELFF | TGTGCCAGCAGCTTGGATGGCCCCGGGGAGCTGTTTTTT
. | 15 | TRBJ1-1 | . | TRBV4-1 | CASSQDSTANTEAFF | TGCGCCAGCAGCCAAGATTCGACAGCGAACACTGAAGCTTTCTTT
. | 15 | TRBJ2-2 | . | TRBV7-2 | CASSLDLGRPGELFF | TGTGCCAGCAGCTTAGATCTAGGGCGACCCGGGGAGCTGTTTTTT
. | 15 | TRBJ2-7 | . | TRBV6-5 | CASSPREGGGYEQYF | TGTGCCAGCAGCCCCAGGGAGGGAGGGGGCTACGAGCAGTACTTC